Each of the 3 T cell receptor beta chains below was sequenced from the same sample in a study of cytomegalovirus exposure and HLA in healthy donors. The data were produced by immunoSEQ multiplex PCR, yet TCRdb's version contains in-frame clones alone and is incomplete. This sample has 80,000 to 100,000 clones, with roughly 85% found just once. Material: PBMCs. The origin of the receptors is a woman in her twenties or thirties in good health and CMV-seronegative.

V usage is TRBV7-2 and J usage is TRBJ2-7, with 9 bases identical to TRBD2. Germline V gives CDR1 SGHTA, CDR2 FQGNSA. V shed 4 bases, J shed 5 bases, and the junction held 6 bases outside the gene matches. This CDR3 contains 14 residues. The CDR3 DNA reads as TGTGCCAGCAGCTCGTTTAGCGGGAGAAACGAGCAGTACTTC. It codes for CASSSFSGRNEQYF.

This chain links TRBV19 with TRBJ1-1, with D perhaps matching TRBD1 (6 bases). The CDR3 spans 18 residues. CDR1 LNHDA and CDR2 SQIVND come from the germline V gene (reference sequence). V gave up 3 bases and J gave up 5 bases, with 25 bases separating them. The CDR3 loop reads CASSIGSGARRSITEAFF. The CDR3 nucleotides are TGTGCCAGTAGTATTGGTTCAGGGGCCCGCCGAAGTATAACTGAAGCTTTCTTT. The whole variable domain, remainder taken from reference TRBV19 and TRBJ1-1, is DGGITQSPKYLFRKEGQNVTLSCEQNLNHDAMYWYRQDPGQGLRLIYYSQIVNDFQKGDIAEGYSVSREKKESFPLTVTSAQKNPTAFYLCASSIGSGARRSITEAFFGQGTRLTVV.

This sequence joins TRBV28 and TRBJ2-7; 9 bases agree with TRBD2. Per the germline V gene, CDR1 is MDHEN and CDR2 is SYDVKM. This CDR3 spans 14 amino acids. Trimming at V came to 2 bases and at J to 5 bases, leaving 4 bases not matched to a gene. CDR3 amino acids: CASSLGGREDEQYF. The CDR3 DNA sequence: TGTGCCAGCAGTTTAGGCGGGAGGGAGGACGAGCAGTACTTC.